The 18 T cell receptor beta chains below all came from one sample that was sequenced in a study of blood T cell repertoires in COVID-19. TCRdb's table, derived via immunoSEQ multiplex PCR, lists solely in-frame clones and lacks some. The sample lists about 150,000 clones; approximately 85% were seen once. The sample consisted of peripheral blood. These receptors were collected from a man older than 75 with COVID-19, enrolled during active disease.

V usage is TRBV7-9 and J usage is TRBJ2-5; 8 nucleotides match TRBD1. The junction had 5 bases not matched to a gene; V was cut back by 6 bases and J by 2 bases. Looked up from germline, CDR1 is SEHNR and CDR2 is FQNEAQ (reference sequence). This CDR3 region has 14 residues. CDR3 protein: CASRSTGGQETQYF. The CDR3 bases are TGTGCCAGCAGGTCTACAGGGGGACAAGAGACCCAGTACTTC.

The chain uses TRBV6-1 and TRBJ2-7, with TRBD1 as a possible D gene (5 bases). The germline V and J ends were trimmed by 2 bases and 1 base, with 15 bases remaining between them. Germline V CDR1 and CDR2: MNHNS, SASEGT. The CDR3 covers 16 residues. The CDR3 nucleotides are TGTGCCAGCAGTGAAAGGGGTGGCAGCAAGTCCTACGAGCAGTACTTC. Translation: CASSERGGSKSYEQYF.

The rearrangement links TRBV6-5 to TRBJ2-7, with D possibly being TRBD1 (5 bases). Germline lookup yields CDR1 MNHEY and CDR2 SVGAGI. The CDR3 spans 12 residues. The V end was cut by 8 bases, the J end by 2 bases, with 10 bases between. The chain's CDR3 is CASSTETYEQYF. For the CDR3, the DNA is TGTGCCAGCTCGACAGAAACCTACGAGCAGTACTTC.

The chain carries TRBV18 and TRBJ1-1; TRBD1 might be the D (6 bases). The germline gives CDR1 KGHSH, CDR2 LQKENI. Trimming shortened V by 2 bases and J by 7 bases, and 14 bases separated the two germline ends. The CDR3 totals 14 residues. The CDR3 sequence is CASSPGQMPYEAFF. CDR3 bases: TGTGCCAGCTCACCAGGACAGATGCCCTATGAAGCTTTCTTT.

This chain joins TRBV3-1 (or the pseudogene TRBV3-2) and TRBJ1-4, with no clear D. CDR1 is LGHDT and CDR2 is YNNKEL in the germline V gene (reference sequence). CDR3 length: 15 amino acids. V gave up 3 bases and J gave up 11 bases, with 19 bases separating them. CDR3 nucleotides: TGTGCCAGCAGCCACGGAAGGGAGGGCATGTGGAAACTGTTTTTT. Its protein is CASSHGREGMWKLFF.

The chain couples TRBV19 to TRBJ1-5; 8 nucleotides align to TRBD1. Germline lookup yields CDR1 LNHDA and CDR2 SQIVND (reference sequence). Unmatched junction bases numbered 4, after V lost 3 bases and J lost 6 bases. The CDR3 consists of 14 residues. The CDR3 DNA is TGTGCCAGTAGTATCCGGACAGGGACTCAGCCCCAGCATTTT. The encoded protein is CASSIRTGTQPQHF.

As DNA, the CDR3 is TGCGCCAGCAGCTTAACAGGGAGGGGCAATGAGCAGTTCTTC. Translating it yields CASSLTGRGNEQFF. This chain joins TRBV5-1 and TRBJ2-1; possible D gene TRBD2, 7 bases. Germline V gene data show CDR1 as SGHRS and CDR2 as YFSETQ. Trimming took off 2 bases at V and 6 bases at J, with 12 bases between the two ends. This CDR3 contains 14 residues.

The V and J genes are TRBV10-2 and TRBJ1-4, with 7 bases lining up with TRBD1. CDR3 length: 13 residues. Trimming removed 4 bases from V and 4 bases from J; junction bases left unmatched: 0. The germline CDR1 and CDR2 sequences are WSHSY and SAAADI. The CDR3 DNA sequence: TGCGCCAGCAGTGGGGACAGTAATGAAAAACTGTTTTTT. Amino acids: CASSGDSNEKLFF.

The chain has TRBV4-1 and TRBJ1-5; the match to TRBD1 covers 10 bases. Germline-derived CDR1 and CDR2 are MGHRA and YSYEKL. This CDR3 comprises 18 residues. V gave up 1 base and J gave up 1 base; unmatched junction bases: 7. The CDR3 region is CASSQGVGTGASNQPQHF. CDR3 sequence (DNA): TGCGCCAGCAGCCAAGGAGTCGGGACAGGGGCGAGCAATCAGCCCCAGCATTTT.

The chain has TRBV29-1 and TRBJ1-2, with D possibly being TRBD1 (5 bases). The CDR3 has 13 amino acids. Per germline, CDR1 SQVTM and CDR2 ANQGSEA. V was trimmed by 2 bases and J by 4 bases, leaving 11 bases between them. This chain's CDR3 is CSVESGRGYGYTF. The CDR3 region has the DNA TGCAGCGTTGAATCTGGGAGGGGCTATGGCTACACCTTC. Full variable domain (rest looked up from reference TRBV29-1 and TRBJ1-2): SAVISQKPSRDICQRGTSLTIQCQVDSQVTMMFWYRQQPGQSLTLIATANQGSEATYESGFVIDKFPISRPNLTFSTLTVSNMSPEDSSIYLCSVESGRGYGYTFGSGTRLTVV.

This sequence joins TRBV5-1 and TRBJ2-3; 7 positions agree with TRBD2. CDR1 and CDR2 (germline): SGHRS, YFSETQ. The CDR3 runs to 15 residues. With V trimmed by 4 bases and J by 1 base, 6 bases remained unmatched. The CDR3 spells CASSPQREGTDTQYF. In nucleotides, the CDR3 is TGCGCCAGCAGCCCCCAGCGGGAAGGCACAGATACGCAGTATTTT.

The DNA of the CDR3 is TGCGCCAGCAGCCAAGACACAGGGGGCGTTGGTGAAAAACTGTTTTTT. It yields the protein CASSQDTGGVGEKLFF. The V call is TRBV4-3, the J call TRBJ1-4, with TRBD1 identical over 9 bases. This CDR3 is built from 16 residues. After removal of 0 bases from V and 7 bases from J, the junction contained 6 bases not matched to a gene. Germline CDR1 is LGHNA and CDR2 is YSLEER.

In this sample, this clone turned up a few times. The chain links TRBV24-1 to TRBJ1-2, with 8 bases lining up with TRBD1. The CDR3 sequence is 14 residues long. V lost 4 bases, J lost 2 bases, and 2 bases stayed unmatched. CDR1 and CDR2 (germline): KGHDR, SFDVKD. The CDR3, as DNA: TGTGCCACCAGTGAAGGGACAGGCAACTATGGCTACACCTTC. Translated: CATSEGTGNYGYTF.

The rearrangement joins TRBV27 to TRBJ1-2; D is ambiguous. This CDR3 is built from 12 residues. V lost 2 bases, J lost 4 bases, and 5 bases lay in between. Per germline, CDR1 MNHEY and CDR2 SMNVEV (reference sequence). The CDR3 loop reads CASSLRGYGYTF. In DNA, the CDR3 is TGTGCCAGCAGTTTACGAGGCTATGGCTACACCTTC.

The rearrangement uses TRBV29-1 and TRBJ2-1; the match to TRBD2 covers 13 bases. V dropped 5 bases and J dropped 3; count of bases not matched to a gene: 13. Per germline, CDR1 SQVTM and CDR2 ANQGSEA. There are 18 residues in the CDR3. The CDR3 bases are TGCAGCGTTCACCGACTAGCGGGGGGCCCACTTATCTACAATGAGCAGTTCTTC. This gives the protein CSVHRLAGGPLIYNEQFF.

This chain links TRBV10-3 with TRBJ1-5, with TRBD1 identical over 11 bases. Trimming took 10 bases from V and 6 from J; bases not matched to a gene: 11. CDR3 size: 15 residues. Germline V gives CDR1 ENHRY, CDR2 SYGVKD. CDR3 nucleotide sequence: TGTGCCACCTTAGACTCGGACAGGGGGCTTCAGCCCCAGCATTTT. Protein sequence: CATLDSDRGLQPQHF.

V gene TRBV7-2 combines with J gene TRBJ1-4; 9 bases match TRBD1. The CDR3 extends over 18 amino acids. Germline V gives CDR1 SGHTA, CDR2 FQGNSA. The V segment lost 5 bases and the J segment 8 bases; nucleotides outside the gene matches: 18. CDR3: CASSPQITSTGTGEKLFF. The CDR3 DNA is TGTGCCAGCAGCCCTCAAATAACATCAACCGGGACAGGGGAAAAACTGTTTTTT.

The chain couples TRBV9 to TRBJ1-3, with D maybe TRBD1 (6 bases). CDR3 length equals 16 residues. Germline V gene lookup returns CDR1 SGDLS and CDR2 YYNGEE. The V gene lost 6 bases and the J gene lost 0 bases, with 16 bases spanning the gap. The CDR3 loop reads CASTPLGQSSGNTIYF. The DNA for the CDR3 is TGTGCCAGCACCCCCCTCGGACAGAGCTCTGGAAACACCATATATTTT.